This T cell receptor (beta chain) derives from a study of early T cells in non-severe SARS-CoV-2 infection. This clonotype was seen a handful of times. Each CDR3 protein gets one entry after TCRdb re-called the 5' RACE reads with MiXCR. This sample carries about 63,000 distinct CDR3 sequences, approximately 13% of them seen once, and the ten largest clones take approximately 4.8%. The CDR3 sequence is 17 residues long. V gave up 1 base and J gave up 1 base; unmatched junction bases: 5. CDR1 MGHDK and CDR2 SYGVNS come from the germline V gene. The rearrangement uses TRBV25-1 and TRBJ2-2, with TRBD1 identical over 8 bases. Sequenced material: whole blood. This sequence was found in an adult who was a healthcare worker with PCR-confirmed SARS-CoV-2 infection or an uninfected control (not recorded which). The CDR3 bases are TGTGCCAGCAGTGAATTTGCCAGGGGGCAGAACACCGGGGAGCTGTTTTTT. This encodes CASSEFARGQNTGELFF.